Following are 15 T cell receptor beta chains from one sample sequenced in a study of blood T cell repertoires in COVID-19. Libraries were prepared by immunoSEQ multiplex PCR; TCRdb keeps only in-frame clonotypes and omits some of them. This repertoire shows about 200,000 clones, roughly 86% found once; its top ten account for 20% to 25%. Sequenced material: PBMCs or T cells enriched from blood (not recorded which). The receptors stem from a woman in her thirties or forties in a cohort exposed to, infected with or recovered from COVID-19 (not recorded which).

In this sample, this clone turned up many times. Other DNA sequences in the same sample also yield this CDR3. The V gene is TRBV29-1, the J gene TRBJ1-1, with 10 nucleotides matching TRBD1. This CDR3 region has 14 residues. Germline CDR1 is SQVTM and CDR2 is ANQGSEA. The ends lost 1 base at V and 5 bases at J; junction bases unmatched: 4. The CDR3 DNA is TGCAGCGTTGAAGTTGGGGACAGGGGAACTGAAGCTTTCTTT. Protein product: CSVEVGDRGTEAFF.

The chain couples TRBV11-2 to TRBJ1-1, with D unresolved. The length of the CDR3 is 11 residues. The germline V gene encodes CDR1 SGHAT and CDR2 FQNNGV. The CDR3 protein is CASTGNTEAFF. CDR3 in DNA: TGTGCGAGTACGGGGAACACTGAAGCTTTCTTT.

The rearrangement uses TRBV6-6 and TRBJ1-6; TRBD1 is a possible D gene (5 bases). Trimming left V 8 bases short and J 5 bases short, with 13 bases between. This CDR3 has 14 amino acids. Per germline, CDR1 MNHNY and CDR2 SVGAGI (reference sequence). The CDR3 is CASRRGSDNSPLHF. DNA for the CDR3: TGTGCCAGCCGGAGGGGATCGGATAATTCACCCCTCCACTTT.

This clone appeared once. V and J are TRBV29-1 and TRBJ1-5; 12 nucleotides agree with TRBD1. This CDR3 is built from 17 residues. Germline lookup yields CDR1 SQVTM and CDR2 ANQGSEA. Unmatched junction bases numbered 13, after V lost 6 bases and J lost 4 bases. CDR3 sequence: CSVGAGTGGDDNQPQHF. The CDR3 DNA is TGCAGCGTGGGGGCCGGGACAGGGGGCGATGATAATCAGCCCCAGCATTTT.

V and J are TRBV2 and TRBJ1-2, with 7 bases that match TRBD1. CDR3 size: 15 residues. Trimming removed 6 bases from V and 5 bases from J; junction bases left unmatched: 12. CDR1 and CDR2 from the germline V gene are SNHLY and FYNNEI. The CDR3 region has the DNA TGTGCCAGCAGCGATATAGACAGGGCGACTTATGGCTACACCTTC. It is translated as CASSDIDRATYGYTF.

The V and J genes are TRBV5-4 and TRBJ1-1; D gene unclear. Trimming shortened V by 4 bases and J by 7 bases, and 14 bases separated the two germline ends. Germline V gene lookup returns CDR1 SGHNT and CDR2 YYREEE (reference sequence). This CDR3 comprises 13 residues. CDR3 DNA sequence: TGTGCCAGCAGCCTGCTACTATATGGTGAAGCTTTCTTT. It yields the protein CASSLLLYGEAFF.

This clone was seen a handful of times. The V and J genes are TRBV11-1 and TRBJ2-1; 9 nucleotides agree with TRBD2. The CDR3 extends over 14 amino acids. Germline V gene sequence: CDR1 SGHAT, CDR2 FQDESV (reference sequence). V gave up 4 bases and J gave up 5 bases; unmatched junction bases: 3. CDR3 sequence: CASSSPSGDNEQFF. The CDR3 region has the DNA TGTGCCAGCAGCTCCCCTAGCGGGGACAATGAGCAGTTCTTC.

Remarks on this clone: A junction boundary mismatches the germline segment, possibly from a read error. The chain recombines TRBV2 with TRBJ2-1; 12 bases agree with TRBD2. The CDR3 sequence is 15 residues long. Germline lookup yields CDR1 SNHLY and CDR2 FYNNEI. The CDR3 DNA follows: TGTGCCAGCAGCGAAGCTAGCGGGAGGGCCTATGAGCAGTTCTTC. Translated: CASSEASGRAYEQFF.

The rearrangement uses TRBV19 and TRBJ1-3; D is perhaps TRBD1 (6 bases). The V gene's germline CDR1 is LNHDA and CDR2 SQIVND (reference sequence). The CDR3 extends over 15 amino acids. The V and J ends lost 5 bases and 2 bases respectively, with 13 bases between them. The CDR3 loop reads CASSPGGHPGNTIYF. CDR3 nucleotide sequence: TGTGCCAGTAGTCCCGGGGGGCACCCTGGAAACACCATATATTTT.

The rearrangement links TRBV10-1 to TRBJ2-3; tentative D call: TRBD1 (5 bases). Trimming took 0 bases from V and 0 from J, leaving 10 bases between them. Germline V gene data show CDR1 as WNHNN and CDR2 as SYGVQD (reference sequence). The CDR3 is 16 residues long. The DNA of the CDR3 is TGCGCCAGCAGTGAGTCTTGGCCAGGGAGCACAGATACGCAGTATTTT. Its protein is CASSESWPGSTDTQYF.

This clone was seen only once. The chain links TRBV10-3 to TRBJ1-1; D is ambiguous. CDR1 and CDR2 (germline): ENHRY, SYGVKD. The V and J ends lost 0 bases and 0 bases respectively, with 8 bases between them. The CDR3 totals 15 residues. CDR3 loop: CAISESRVLNTEAFF. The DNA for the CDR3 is TGTGCCATCAGTGAGTCGAGGGTCCTGAACACTGAAGCTTTCTTT.

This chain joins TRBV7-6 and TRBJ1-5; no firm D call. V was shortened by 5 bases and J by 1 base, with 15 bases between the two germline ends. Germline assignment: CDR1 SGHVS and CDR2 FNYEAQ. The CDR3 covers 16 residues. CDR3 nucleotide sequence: TGTGCCAGCAGCCCGGGGTTCGGAAGCAGCAATCAGCCCCAGCATTTT. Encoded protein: CASSPGFGSSNQPQHF. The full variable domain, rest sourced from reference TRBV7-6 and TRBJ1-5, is GAGVSQSPRYKVTKRGQDVALRCDPISGHVSLYWYRQALGQGPEFLTYFNYEAQQDKSGLPNDRFSAERPEGSISTLTIQRTEQRDSAMYRCASSPGFGSSNQPQHFGDGTRLSIL.

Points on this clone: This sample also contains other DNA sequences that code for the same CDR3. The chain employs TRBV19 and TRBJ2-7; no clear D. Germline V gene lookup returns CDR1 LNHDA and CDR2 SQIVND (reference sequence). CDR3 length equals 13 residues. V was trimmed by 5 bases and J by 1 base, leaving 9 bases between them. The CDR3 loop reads CASSAHSSYEQYF. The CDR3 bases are TGTGCCAGTAGTGCTCACAGTTCCTACGAGCAGTACTTC.

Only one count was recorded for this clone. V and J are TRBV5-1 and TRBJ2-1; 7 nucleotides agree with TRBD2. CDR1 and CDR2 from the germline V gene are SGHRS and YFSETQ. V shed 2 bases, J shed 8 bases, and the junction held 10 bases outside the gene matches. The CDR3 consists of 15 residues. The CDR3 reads CASSLTSALLDEQFF. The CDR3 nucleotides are TGCGCCAGCAGCTTAACTAGCGCCCTTTTGGATGAGCAGTTCTTC.

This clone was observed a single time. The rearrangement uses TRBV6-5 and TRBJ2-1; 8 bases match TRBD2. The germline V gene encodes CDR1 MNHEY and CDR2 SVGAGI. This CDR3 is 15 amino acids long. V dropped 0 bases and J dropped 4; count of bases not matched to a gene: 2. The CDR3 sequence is CASSYSSGVYNEQFF. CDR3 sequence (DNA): TGTGCCAGCAGTTACTCTAGCGGGGTTTACAATGAGCAGTTCTTC.